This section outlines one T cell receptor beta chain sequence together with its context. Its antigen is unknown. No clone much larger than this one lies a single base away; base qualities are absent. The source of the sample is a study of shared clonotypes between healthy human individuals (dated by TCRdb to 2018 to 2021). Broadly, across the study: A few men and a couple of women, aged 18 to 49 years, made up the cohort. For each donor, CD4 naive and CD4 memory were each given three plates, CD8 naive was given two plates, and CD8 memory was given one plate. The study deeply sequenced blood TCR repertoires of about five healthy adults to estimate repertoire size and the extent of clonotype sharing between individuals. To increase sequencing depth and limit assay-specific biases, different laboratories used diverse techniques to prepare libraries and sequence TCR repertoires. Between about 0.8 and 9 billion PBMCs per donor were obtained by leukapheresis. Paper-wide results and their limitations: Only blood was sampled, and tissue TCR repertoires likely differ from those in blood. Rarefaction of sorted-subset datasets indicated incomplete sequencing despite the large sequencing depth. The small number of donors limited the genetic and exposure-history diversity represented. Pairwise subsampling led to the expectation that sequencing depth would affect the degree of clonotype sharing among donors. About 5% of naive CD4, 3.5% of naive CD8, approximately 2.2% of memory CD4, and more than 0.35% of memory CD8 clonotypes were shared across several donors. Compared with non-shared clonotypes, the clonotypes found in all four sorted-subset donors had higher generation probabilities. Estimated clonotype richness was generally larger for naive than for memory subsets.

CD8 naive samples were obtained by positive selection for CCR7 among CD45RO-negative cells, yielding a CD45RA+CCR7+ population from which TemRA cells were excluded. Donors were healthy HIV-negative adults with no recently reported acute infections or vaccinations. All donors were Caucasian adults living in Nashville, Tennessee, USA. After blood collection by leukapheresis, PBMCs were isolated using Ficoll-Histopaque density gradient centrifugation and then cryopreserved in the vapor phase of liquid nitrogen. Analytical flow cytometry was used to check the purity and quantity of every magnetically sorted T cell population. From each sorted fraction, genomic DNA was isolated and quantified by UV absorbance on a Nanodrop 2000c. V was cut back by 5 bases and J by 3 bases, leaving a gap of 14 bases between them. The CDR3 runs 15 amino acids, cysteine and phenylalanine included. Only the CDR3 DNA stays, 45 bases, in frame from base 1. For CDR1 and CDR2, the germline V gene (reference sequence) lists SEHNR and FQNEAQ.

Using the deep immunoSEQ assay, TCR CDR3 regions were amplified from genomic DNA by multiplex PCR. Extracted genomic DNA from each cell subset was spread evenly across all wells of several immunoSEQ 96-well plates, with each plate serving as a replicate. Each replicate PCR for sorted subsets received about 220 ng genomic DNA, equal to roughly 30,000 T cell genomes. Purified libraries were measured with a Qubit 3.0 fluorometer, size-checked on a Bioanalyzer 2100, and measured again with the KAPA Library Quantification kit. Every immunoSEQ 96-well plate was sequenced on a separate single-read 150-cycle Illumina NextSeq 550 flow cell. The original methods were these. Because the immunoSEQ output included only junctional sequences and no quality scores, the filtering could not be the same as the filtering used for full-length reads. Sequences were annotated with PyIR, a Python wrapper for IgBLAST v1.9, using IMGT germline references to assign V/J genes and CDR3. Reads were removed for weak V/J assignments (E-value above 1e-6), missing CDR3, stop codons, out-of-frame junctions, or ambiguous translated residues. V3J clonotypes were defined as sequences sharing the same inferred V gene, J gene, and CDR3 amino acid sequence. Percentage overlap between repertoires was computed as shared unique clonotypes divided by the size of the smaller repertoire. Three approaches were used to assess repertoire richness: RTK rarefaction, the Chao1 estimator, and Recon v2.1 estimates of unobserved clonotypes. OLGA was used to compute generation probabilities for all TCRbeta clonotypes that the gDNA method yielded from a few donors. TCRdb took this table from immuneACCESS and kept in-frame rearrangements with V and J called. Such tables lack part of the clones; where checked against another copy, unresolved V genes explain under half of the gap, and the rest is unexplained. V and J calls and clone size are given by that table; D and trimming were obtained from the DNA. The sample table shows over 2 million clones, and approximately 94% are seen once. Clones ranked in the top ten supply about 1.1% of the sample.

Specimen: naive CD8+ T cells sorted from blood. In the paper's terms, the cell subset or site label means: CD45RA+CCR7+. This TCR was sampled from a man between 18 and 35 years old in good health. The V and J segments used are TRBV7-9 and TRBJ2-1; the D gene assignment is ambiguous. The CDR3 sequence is CASSLHLGFYNEQFF. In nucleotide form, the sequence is TGTGCCAGCAGCCTCCATCTGGGATTCTACAATGAGCAGTTCTTC.